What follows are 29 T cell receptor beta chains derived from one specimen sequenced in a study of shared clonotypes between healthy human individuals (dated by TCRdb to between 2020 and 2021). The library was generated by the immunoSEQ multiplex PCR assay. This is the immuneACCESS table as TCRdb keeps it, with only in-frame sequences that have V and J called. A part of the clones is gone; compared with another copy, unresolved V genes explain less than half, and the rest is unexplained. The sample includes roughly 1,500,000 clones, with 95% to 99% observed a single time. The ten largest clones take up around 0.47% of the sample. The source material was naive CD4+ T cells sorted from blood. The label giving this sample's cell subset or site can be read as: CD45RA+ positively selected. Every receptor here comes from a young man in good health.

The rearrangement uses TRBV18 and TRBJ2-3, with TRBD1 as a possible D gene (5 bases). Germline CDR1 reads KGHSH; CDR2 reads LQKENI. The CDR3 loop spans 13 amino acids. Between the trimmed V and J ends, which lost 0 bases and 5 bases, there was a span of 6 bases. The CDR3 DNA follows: TGTGCCAGCTCACCACCAGGGGAAGATACGCAGTATTTT. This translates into CASSPPGEDTQYF.

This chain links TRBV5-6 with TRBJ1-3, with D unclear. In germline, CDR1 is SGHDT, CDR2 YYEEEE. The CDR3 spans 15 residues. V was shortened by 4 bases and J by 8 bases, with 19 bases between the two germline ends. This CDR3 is CASSRARPSADTIYF. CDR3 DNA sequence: TGTGCCAGCAGCCGCGCAAGACCTTCTGCGGACACCATATATTTT.

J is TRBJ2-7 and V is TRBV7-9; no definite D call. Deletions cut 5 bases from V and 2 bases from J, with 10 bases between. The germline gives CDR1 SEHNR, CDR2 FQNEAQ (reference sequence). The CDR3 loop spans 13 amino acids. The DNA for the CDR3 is TGTGCCAGCAGCCAATTGGGTCCCTACGAGCAGTACTTC. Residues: CASSQLGPYEQYF.

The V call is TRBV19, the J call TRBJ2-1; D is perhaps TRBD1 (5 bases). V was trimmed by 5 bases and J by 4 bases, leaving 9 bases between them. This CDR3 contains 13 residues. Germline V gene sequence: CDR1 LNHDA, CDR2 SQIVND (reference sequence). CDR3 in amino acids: CASSQDIYNEQFF. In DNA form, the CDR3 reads TGTGCCAGTAGTCAGGACATATACAATGAGCAGTTCTTC.

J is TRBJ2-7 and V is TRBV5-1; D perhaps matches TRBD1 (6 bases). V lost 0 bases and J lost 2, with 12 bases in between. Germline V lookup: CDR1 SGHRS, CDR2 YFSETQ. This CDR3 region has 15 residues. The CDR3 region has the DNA TGCGCCAGCAGCTTGGGGACAGTTACCACCTACGAGCAGTACTTC. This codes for CASSLGTVTTYEQYF. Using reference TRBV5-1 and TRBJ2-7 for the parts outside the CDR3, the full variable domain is KAGVTQTPRYLIKTRGQQVTLSCSPISGHRSVSWYQQTPGQGLQFLFEYFSETQRNKGNFPGRFSGRQFSNSRSEMNVSTLELGDSALYLCASSLGTVTTYEQYFGPGTRLTVT.

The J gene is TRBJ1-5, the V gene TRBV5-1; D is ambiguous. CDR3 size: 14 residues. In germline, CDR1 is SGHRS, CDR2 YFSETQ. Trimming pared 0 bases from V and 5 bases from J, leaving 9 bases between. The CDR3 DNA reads TGCGCCAGCAGCTTGGGTTGGCCCGATCAGCCCCAGCATTTT. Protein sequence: CASSLGWPDQPQHF.

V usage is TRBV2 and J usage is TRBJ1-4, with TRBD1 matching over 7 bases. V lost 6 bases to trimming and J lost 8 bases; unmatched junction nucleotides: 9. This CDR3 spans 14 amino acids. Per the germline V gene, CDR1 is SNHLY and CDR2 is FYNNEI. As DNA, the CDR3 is TGTGCCAGCAGCGAACAGGGGACCAGGGAAAAACTGTTTTTT. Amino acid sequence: CASSEQGTREKLFF.

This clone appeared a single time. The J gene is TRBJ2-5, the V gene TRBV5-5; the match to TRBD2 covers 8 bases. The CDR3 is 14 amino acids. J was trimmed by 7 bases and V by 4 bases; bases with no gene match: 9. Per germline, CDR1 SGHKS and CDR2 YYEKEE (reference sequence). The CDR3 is CASSPGGVHATQYF. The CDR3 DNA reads TGTGCCAGCAGCCCGGGAGGGGTACATGCGACCCAGTACTTC.

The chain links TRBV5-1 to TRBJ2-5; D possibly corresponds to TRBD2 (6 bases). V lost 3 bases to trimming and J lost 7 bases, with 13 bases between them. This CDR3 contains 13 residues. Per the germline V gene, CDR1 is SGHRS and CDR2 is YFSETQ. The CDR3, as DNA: TGCGCCAGCAGCTCCGGGGGTTTGGGGACCCAGTACTTC. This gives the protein CASSSGGLGTQYF. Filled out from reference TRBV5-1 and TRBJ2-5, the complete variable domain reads KAGVTQTPRYLIKTRGQQVTLSCSPISGHRSVSWYQQTPGQGLQFLFEYFSETQRNKGNFPGRFSGRQFSNSRSEMNVSTLELGDSALYLCASSSGGLGTQYFGPGTRLLVL.

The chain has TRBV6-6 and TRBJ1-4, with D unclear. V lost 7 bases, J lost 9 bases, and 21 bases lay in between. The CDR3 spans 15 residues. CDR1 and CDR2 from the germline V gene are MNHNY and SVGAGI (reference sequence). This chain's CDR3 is CASTHLGRGEQKLFF. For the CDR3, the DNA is TGTGCCAGCACCCATCTCGGGCGGGGTGAACAAAAACTGTTTTTT.

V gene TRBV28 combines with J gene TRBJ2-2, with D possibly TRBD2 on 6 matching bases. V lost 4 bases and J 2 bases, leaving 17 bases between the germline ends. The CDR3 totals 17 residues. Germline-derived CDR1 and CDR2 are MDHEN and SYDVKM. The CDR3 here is CASSSHGLTSNTGELFF. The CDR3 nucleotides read TGTGCCAGCAGTTCTCACGGACTAACCTCTAACACCGGGGAGCTGTTTTTT.

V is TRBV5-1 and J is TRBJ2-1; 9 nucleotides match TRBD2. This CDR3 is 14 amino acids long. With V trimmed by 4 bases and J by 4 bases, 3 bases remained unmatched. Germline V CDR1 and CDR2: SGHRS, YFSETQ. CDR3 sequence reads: CASSPSGVYNEQFF. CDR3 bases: TGCGCCAGCAGCCCTAGCGGGGTTTACAATGAGCAGTTCTTC.

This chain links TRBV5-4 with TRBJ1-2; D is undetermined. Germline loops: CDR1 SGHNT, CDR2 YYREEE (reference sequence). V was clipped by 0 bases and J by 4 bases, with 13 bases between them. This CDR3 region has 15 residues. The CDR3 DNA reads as TGTGCCAGCAGCTTGGCCGGGAGGGAATCCTATGGCTACACCTTC. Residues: CASSLAGRESYGYTF.

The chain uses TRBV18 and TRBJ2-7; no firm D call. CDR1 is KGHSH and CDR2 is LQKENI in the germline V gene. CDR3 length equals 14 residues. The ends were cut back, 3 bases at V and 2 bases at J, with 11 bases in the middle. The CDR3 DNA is TGTGCCAGCTCACCCACCAGAACGACCTACGAGCAGTACTTC. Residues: CASSPTRTTYEQYF.

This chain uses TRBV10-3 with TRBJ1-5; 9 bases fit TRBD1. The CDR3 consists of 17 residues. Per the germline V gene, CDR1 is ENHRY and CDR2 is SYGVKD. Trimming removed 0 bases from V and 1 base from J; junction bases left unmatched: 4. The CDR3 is CAISESWTGASNQPQHF. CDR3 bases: TGTGCCATCAGTGAGTCCTGGACAGGGGCCAGCAATCAGCCCCAGCATTTT.

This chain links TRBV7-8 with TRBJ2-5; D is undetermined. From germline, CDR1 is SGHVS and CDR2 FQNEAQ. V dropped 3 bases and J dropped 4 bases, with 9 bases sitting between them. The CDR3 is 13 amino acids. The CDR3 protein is CASSLIVGETQYF. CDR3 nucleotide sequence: TGTGCCAGCAGCTTGATAGTTGGAGAGACCCAGTACTTC.

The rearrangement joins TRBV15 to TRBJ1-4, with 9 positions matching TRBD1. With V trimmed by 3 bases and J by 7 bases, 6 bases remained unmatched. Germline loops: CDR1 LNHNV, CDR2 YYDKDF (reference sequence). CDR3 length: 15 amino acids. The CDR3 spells CATSSFTGGIEKLFF. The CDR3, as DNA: TGTGCCACCAGCAGTTTCACAGGGGGCATTGAAAAACTGTTTTTT. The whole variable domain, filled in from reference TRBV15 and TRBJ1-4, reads DAMVIQNPRYQVTQFGKPVTLSCSQTLNHNVMYWYQQKSSQAPKLLFHYYDKDFNNEADTPDNFQSRRPNTSFCFLDIRSPGLGDTAMYLCATSSFTGGIEKLFFGSGTQLSVL.

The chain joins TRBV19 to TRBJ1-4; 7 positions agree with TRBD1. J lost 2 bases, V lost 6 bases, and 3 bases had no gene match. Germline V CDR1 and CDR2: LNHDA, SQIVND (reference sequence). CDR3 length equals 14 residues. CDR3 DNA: TGTGCCAGTAGAATGACAGGGACTAATGAAAAACTGTTTTTT. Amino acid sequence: CASRMTGTNEKLFF.

Written as DNA, the CDR3 is TGCGCCAGCAGCTCGAGGCCCTACGGCAGAAACTCCAGCTCCTACAATGAGCAGTTCTTC. It encodes CASSSRPYGRNSSSYNEQFF. The rearrangement joins TRBV5-1 to TRBJ2-1; D remains ambiguous. Germline CDR1 and CDR2: SGHRS and YFSETQ. The CDR3 has 20 amino acids. V lost 3 bases and J 0 bases, leaving 25 bases between the germline ends.

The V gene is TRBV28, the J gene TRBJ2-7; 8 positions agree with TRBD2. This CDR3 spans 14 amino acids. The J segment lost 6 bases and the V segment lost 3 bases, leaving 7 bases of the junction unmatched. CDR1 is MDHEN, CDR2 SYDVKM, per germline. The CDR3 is CASSLGLDISEQYF. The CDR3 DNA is TGTGCCAGCAGTTTGGGACTAGACATTAGCGAGCAGTACTTC.

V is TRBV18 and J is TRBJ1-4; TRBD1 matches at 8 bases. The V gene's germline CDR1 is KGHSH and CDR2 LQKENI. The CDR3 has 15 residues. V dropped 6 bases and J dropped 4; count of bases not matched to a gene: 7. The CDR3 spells CASSDLQGVNEKLFF. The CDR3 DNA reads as TGTGCCAGCTCGGACCTACAGGGGGTTAATGAAAAACTGTTTTTT.

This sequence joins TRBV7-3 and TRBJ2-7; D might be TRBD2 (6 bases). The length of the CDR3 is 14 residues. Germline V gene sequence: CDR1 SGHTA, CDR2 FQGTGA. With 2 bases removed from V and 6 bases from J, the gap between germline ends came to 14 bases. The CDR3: CASSLRASVSEQYF. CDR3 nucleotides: TGTGCCAGCAGCTTACGGGCTAGCGTTTCCGAGCAGTACTTC.

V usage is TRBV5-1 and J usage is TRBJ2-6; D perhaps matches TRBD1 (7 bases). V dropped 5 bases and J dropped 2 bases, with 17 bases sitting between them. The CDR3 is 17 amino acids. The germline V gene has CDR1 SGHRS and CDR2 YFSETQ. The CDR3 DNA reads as TGCGCCAGCAGTTTCAGGGGGGCGGTTGCTGGGGCCAACGTCCTGACTTTC. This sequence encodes CASSFRGAVAGANVLTF.

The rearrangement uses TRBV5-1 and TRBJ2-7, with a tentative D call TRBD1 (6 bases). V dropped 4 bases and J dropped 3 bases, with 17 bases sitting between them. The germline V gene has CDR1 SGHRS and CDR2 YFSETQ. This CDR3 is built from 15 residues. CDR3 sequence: CASSTGGTSHYEQYF. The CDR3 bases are TGCGCCAGCAGCACCGGTGGGACATCACACTACGAGCAGTACTTC.

CDR3 sequence: CASSIGPAGAYNEQFF. DNA for the CDR3: TGTGCCAGTAGTATAGGTCCAGCGGGGGCTTACAATGAGCAGTTCTTC. This rearrangement joins TRBV19 to TRBJ2-1, with 8 bases lining up with TRBD2. The CDR3 is 16 residues long. The V gene end was trimmed by 1 base and the J gene end by 4 bases; junction bases not matched to a gene: 6. Per the germline V gene, CDR1 is LNHDA and CDR2 is SQIVND (reference sequence).

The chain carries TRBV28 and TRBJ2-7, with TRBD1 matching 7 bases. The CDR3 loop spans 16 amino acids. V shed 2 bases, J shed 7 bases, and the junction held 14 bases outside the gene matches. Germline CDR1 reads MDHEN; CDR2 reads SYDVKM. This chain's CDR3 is CASSLRALTGDEEQYF. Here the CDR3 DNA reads TGTGCCAGCAGTTTAAGGGCCTTAACAGGGGATGAAGAGCAGTACTTC.

The CDR3 reads CASSQEDRIAQPQHF. The CDR3 DNA follows: TGCGCCAGCAGCCAGGAGGACAGGATAGCTCAGCCCCAGCATTTT. V and J are TRBV4-1 and TRBJ1-5; 7 bases line up with TRBD1. The CDR3 has 15 amino acids. After removal of 3 bases from V and 6 bases from J, the junction contained 8 bases not matched to a gene. CDR1 is MGHRA and CDR2 is YSYEKL in the germline V gene.

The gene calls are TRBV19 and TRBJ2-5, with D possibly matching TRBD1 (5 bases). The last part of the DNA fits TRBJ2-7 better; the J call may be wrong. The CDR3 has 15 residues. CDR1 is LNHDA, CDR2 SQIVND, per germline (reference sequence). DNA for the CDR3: TGTGCCAGTATCCCTGGTAGGGGTACTACCCACGAGCAGTACTTC. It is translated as CASIPGRGTTHEQYF.

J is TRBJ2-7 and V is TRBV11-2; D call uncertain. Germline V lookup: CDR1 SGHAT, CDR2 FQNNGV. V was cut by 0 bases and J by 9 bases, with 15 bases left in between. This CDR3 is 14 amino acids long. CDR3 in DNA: TGTGCCAGCAGCTTAGATCTTAAGTTACGACGGCAGTACTTC. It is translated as CASSLDLKLRRQYF.